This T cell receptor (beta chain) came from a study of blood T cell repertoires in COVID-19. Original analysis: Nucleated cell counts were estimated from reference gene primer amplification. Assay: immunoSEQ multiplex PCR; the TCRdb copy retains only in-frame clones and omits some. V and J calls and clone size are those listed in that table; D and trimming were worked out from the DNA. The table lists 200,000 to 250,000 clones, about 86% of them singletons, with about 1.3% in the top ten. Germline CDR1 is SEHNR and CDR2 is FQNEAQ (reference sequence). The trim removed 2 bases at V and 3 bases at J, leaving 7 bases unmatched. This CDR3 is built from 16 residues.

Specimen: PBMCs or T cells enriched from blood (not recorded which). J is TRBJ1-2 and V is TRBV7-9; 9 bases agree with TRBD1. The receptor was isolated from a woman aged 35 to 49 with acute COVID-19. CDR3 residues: CASSLYRGRADYGYTF. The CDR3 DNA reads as TGTGCCAGCAGCTTATACAGGGGGCGTGCGGACTATGGCTACACCTTC.